This entry is about one T cell receptor beta chain. This record belongs to a study of regulatory T cells in long-lasting Graves disease. Study overall: Antithyroid drugs had been taken under 3 months by newly diagnosed Graves' patients.

Regarding time point: newly diagnosed GD, antithyroid drugs for less than 3 months. PBMC-extracted RNA yielded the TCR library. CDR3 length equals 14 residues. V was cut by 4 bases and J by 4 bases, with 13 bases left in between. CDR3 regions were amplified by Arm-PCR using iRepertoire HTBI primers to build TCR beta libraries. Authors' data handling: Identification yielded about 66 TRBV and 13 to 15 TRBJ segments across samples. Each CDR3 protein gets one entry after TCRdb re-called the multiplex PCR reads with MiXCR. TCRdb, not the original authors, processed these V and J calls. In the table there are 300,000 to 400,000 distinct CDR3 sequences, roughly a sixth of which are singletons.

Sequencing used peripheral blood mononuclear cells (PBMCs), obtained at new diagnosis, from a patient treated with antithyroid drugs. This chain uses TRBV12-3 or TRBV12-4 with TRBJ1-1; no firm D call. The TCR sequence derives from a female donor with Graves disease. The CDR3 loop is CASSSHKAGTEAFF. Here the CDR3 DNA reads TGTGCCAGCAGTTCACATAAGGCGGGCACTGAAGCTTTCTTT.